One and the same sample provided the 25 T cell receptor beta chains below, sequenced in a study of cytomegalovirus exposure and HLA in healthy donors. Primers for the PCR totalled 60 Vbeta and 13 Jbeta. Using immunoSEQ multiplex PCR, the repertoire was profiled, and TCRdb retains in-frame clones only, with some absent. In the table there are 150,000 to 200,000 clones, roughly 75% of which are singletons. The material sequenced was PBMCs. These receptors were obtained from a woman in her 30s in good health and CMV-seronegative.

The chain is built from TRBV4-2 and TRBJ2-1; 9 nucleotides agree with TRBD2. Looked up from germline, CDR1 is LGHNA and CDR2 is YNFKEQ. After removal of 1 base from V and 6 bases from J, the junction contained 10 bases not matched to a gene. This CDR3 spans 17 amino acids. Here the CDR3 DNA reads TGTGCCAGCAGCCAAGGACTAGCGGTCCCGAGGGCCAATGAGCAGTTCTTC. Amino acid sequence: CASSQGLAVPRANEQFF.

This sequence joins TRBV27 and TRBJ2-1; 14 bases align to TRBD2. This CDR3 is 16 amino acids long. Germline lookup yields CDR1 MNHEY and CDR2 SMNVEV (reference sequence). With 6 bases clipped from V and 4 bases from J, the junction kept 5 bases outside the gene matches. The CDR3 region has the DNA TGTGCCAGCAGAGGGACTAGCGGGGGCTCATACAATGAGCAGTTCTTC. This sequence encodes CASRGTSGGSYNEQFF.

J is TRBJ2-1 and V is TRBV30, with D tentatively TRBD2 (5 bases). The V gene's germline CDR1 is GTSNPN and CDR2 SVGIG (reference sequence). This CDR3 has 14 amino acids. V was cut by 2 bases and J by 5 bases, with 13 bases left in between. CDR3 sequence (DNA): TGTGCCTGGAGTTTTCTAGCTTCCCACAATGAGCAGTTCTTC. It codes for CAWSFLASHNEQFF.

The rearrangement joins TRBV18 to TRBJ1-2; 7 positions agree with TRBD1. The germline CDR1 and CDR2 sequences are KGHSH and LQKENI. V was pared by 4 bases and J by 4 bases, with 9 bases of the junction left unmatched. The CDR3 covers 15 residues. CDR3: CASSRETGQGYGYTF. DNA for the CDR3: TGTGCCAGCTCACGGGAGACAGGGCAGGGCTATGGCTACACCTTC.

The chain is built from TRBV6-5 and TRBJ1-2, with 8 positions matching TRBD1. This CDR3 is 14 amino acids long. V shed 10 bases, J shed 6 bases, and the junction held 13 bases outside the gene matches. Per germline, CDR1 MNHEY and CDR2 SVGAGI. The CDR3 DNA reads TGTGCCACCGTTGACAGGGGAAGGCCCCATGGCTACACCTTC. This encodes CATVDRGRPHGYTF.

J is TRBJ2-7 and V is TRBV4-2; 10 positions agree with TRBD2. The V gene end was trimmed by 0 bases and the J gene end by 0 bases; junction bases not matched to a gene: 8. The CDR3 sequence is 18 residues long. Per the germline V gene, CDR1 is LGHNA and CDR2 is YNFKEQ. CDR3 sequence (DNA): TGTGCCAGCAGCCAAGATCTTACTAGCGGGGATCTCTCCTACGAGCAGTACTTC. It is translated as CASSQDLTSGDLSYEQYF.

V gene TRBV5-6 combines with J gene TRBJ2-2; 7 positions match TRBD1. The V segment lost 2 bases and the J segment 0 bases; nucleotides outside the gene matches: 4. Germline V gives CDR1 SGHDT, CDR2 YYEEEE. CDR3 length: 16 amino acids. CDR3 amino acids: CASSLPGQSNTGELFF. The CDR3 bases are TGTGCCAGCAGCTTACCGGGACAGTCGAACACCGGGGAGCTGTTTTTT.

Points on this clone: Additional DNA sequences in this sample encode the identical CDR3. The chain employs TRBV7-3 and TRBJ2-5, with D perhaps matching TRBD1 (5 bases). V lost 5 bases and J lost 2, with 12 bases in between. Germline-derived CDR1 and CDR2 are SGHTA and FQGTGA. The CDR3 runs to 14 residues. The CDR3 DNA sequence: TGTGCCAGCAGCCCCACAGGTCTGCAAGAGACCCAGTACTTC. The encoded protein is CASSPTGLQETQYF.

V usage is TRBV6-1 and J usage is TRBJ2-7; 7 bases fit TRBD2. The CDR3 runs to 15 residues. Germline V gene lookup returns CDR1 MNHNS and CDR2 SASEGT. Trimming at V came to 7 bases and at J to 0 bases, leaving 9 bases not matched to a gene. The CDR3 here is CASIREGQGSYEQYF. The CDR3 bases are TGTGCCAGCATCAGGGAGGGCCAGGGCTCCTACGAGCAGTACTTC.

This CDR3 reads CASSFFLTESYEQYF. The CDR3 nucleotides read TGTGCCAGCAGCTTTTTTTTGACAGAATCCTACGAGCAGTACTTC. V is TRBV7-9 and J is TRBJ2-7, with D perhaps TRBD1 (5 bases). Germline lookup yields CDR1 SEHNR and CDR2 FQNEAQ (reference sequence). CDR3 length equals 15 residues. V lost 3 bases, J lost 1 base, and 13 bases lay in between. Looking up the rest from reference TRBV7-9 and TRBJ2-7 gives the full variable domain: DTGVSQNPRHKITKRGQNVTFRCDPISEHNRLYWYRQTLGQGPEFLTYFQNEAQLEKSRLLSDRFSAERPKGSFSTLEIQRTEQGDSAMYLCASSFFLTESYEQYFGPGTRLTVT.

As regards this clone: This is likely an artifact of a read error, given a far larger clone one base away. The CDR3 DNA reads as TGTGCCAGCAGCTTAACGGGGAACACTGAAGCTTTCTTT. Its protein is CASSLTGNTEAFF. The rearrangement uses TRBV11-1 and TRBJ1-1; no reliable D call. The germline V gene encodes CDR1 SGHAT and CDR2 FQDESV (reference sequence). This CDR3 has 13 residues. V was clipped by 2 bases and J by 1 base, with 5 bases between them.

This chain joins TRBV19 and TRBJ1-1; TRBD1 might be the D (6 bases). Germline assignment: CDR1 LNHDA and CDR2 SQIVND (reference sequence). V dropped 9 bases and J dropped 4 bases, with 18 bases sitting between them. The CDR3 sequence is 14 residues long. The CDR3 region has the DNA TGTGCCAGCGAAAGCCGGGGGGCAGTCACTGAAGCTTTCTTT. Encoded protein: CASESRGAVTEAFF.

In nucleotides, the CDR3 is TGCGCCAGCAGCTTGGCCCAGACTAGCGGGGGTCGGAAGACCCAGTACTTC. This encodes CASSLAQTSGGRKTQYF. The chain employs TRBV5-1 and TRBJ2-5, with TRBD2 identical over 12 bases. V dropped 0 bases and J dropped 6; count of bases not matched to a gene: 9. This CDR3 comprises 17 residues. Germline V gives CDR1 SGHRS, CDR2 YFSETQ. Variable domain in full (rest from reference TRBV5-1 and TRBJ2-5): KAGVTQTPRYLIKTRGQQVTLSCSPISGHRSVSWYQQTPGQGLQFLFEYFSETQRNKGNFPGRFSGRQFSNSRSEMNVSTLELGDSALYLCASSLAQTSGGRKTQYFGPGTRLLVL.

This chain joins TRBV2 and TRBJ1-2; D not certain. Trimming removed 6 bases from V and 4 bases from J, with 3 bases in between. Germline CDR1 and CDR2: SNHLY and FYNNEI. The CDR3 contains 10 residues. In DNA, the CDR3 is TGTGCCAGCAGCGGCTATGGCTACACCTTC. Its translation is CASSGYGYTF.

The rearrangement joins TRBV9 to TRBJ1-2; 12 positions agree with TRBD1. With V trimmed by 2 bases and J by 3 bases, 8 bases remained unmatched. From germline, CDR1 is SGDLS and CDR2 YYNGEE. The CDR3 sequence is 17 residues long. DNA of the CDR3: TGTGCCAGCAGCGTGGGGGACAGGGGGCGCAGGGACTATGGCTACACCTTC. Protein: CASSVGDRGRRDYGYTF. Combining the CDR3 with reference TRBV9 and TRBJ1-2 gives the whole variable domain DSGVTQTPKHLITATGQRVTLRCSPRSGDLSVYWYQQSLDQGLQFLIQYYNGEERAKGNILERFSAQQFPDLHSELNLSSLELGDSALYFCASSVGDRGRRDYGYTFGSGTRLTVV.

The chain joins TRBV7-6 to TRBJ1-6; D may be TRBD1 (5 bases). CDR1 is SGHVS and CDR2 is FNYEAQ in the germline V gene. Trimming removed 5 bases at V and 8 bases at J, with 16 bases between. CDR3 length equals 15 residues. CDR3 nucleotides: TGTGCCAGCAGCATACAGGACGCTTGGGATTCACCCCTCCACTTT. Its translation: CASSIQDAWDSPLHF.

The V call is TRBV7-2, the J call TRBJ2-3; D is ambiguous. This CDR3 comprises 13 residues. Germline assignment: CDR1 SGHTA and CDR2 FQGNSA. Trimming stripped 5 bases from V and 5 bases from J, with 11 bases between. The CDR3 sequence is CASSPLSGDTQYF. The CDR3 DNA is TGTGCCAGCAGCCCCCTGAGTGGAGATACGCAGTATTTT.

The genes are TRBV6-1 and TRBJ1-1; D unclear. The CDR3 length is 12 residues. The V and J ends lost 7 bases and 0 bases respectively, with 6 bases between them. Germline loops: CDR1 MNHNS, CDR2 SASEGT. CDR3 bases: TGTGCCAGCAAACGGGTGAACACTGAAGCTTTCTTT. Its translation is CASKRVNTEAFF.

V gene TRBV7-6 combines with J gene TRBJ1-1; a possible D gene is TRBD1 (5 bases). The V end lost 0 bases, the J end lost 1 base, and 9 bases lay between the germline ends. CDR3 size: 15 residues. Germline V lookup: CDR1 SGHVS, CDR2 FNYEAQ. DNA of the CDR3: TGTGCCAGCAGCTTAGCGCTAGGGGAGAACACTGAAGCTTTCTTT. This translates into CASSLALGENTEAFF.

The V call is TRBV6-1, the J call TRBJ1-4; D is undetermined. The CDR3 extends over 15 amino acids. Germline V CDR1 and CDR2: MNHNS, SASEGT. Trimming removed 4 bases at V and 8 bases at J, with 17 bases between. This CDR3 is CASSVPSGLSEKLFF. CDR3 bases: TGTGCCAGCAGTGTACCGAGCGGTCTTAGCGAAAAACTGTTTTTT.

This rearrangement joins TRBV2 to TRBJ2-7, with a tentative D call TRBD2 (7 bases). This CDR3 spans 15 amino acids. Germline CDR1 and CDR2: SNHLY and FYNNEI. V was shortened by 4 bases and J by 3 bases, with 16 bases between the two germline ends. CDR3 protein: CASSGRGGPLYEQYF. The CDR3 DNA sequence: TGTGCCAGCAGTGGGAGGGGGGGGCCCCTCTACGAGCAGTACTTC.

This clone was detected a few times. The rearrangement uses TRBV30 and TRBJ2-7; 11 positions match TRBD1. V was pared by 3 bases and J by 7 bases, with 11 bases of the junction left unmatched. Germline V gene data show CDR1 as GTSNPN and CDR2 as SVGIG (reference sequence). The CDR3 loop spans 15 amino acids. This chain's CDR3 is CAWRVTGTGGGEQYF. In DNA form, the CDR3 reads TGTGCCTGGAGGGTTACGGGGACAGGGGGTGGAGAGCAGTACTTC. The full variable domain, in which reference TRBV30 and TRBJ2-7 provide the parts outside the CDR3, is SQTIHQWPATLVQPVGSPLSLECTVEGTSNPNLYWYRQAAGRGLQLLFYSVGIGQISSEVPQNLSASRPQDRQFILSSKKLLLSDSGFYLCAWRVTGTGGGEQYFGPGTRLTVT.

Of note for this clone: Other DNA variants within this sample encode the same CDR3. CDR3 DNA: TGTGCCAGCAGCTTCACAGGGGTGAACACTGAAGCTTTCTTT. Residues: CASSFTGVNTEAFF. The chain recombines TRBV7-8 with TRBJ1-1; TRBD1 agrees at 7 bases. V lost 3 bases to trimming and J lost 0 bases; unmatched junction nucleotides: 1. This CDR3 spans 14 amino acids. CDR1 SGHVS and CDR2 FQNEAQ come from the germline V gene.

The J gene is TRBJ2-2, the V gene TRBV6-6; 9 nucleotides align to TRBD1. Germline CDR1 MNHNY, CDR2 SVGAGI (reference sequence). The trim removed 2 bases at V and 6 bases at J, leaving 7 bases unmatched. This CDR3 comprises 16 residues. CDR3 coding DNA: TGTGCCAGCAGTTACCCGGGACAGGGAATCTCCGGGGAGCTGTTTTTT. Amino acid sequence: CASSYPGQGISGELFF.

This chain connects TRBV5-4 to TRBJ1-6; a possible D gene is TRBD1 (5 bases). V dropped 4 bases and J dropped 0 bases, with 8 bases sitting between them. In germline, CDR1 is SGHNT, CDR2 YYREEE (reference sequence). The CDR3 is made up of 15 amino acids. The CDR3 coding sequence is TGTGCCAGCAGCCGAGACAGCTCCTATAATTCACCCCTCCACTTT. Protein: CASSRDSSYNSPLHF.